Following are 5 T cell receptor beta chains from one sample sequenced in a study of cytomegalovirus exposure and HLA in healthy donors. PCR amplification relied on 60 Vbeta primers (plus 13 Jbeta primers). Sequenced by immunoSEQ multiplex PCR; TCRdb stores in-frame clones only, minus some. The sample has more than 150,000 clones, around four fifths seen once. The sample was PBMCs. The receptors shown here come from a male donor in good health and CMV-seronegative.

This chain connects TRBV7-8 to TRBJ2-3; D gene ambiguous. Trimming removed 6 bases at V and 2 bases at J, with 21 bases between. Per the germline V gene, CDR1 is SGHVS and CDR2 is FQNEAQ. The CDR3 covers 17 residues. The CDR3 coding sequence is TGTGCCAGCAGTCCTCTCCTCCGCGGTAGGCCCACAGATACGCAGTATTTT. Residues: CASSPLLRGRPTDTQYF.

This clone came up once. The chain is built from TRBV6-1 and TRBJ2-5; D ambiguous. The J call may be wrong; the DNA end is better matched by TRBJ2-7. The CDR3 is made up of 13 amino acids. Looked up from germline, CDR1 is MNHNS and CDR2 is SASEGT. In DNA form, the CDR3 reads TGTGCCAGCACGAGGTTCGTCTCCTACGAGCAGTACTTC. Translation: CASTRFVSYEQYF.

The chain carries TRBV7-2 and TRBJ2-1; tentative D call: TRBD2 (5 bases). Trimming took 6 bases from V and 7 from J, leaving 10 bases between them. The CDR3 loop spans 12 amino acids. The germline V gene encodes CDR1 SGHTA and CDR2 FQGNSA. The CDR3 DNA reads as TGTGCCAGCAGGCCTACGGGGAATGAGCAGTTCTTC. Its protein product is CASRPTGNEQFF.

There are a few counts of this clone. The V gene is TRBV9, the J gene TRBJ2-7; 9 positions match TRBD1. V trimming: 3 bases; J trimming: 3 bases; junction bases outside the gene matches: 1. The CDR3 is made up of 13 amino acids. Germline loops: CDR1 SGDLS, CDR2 YYNGEE. The CDR3 DNA reads as TGTGCCAGCAGCGCGGACAGGGGCTACGAGCAGTACTTC. Translating it yields CASSADRGYEQYF.

The V and J genes are TRBV19 and TRBJ2-1; 11 bases agree with TRBD1. CDR1 and CDR2 from the germline V gene are LNHDA and SQIVND (reference sequence). The CDR3 spans 15 residues. V lost 2 bases and J lost 6; bases outside the gene matches: 3. CDR3 residues: CASSITGTGGNEQFF. CDR3 nucleotide sequence: TGTGCCAGTAGTATAACCGGGACAGGGGGCAATGAGCAGTTCTTC.